The T cell receptor beta chain described here comes from a study of T cell responses to AZD1222 COVID-19 vaccine. Study information: Second-dose intervals of approximately 4 or approximately 12 weeks were pooled. Overall study findings and caveats: An increase in Spike-specific TCR breadth and depth was observed after two AZD1222 doses. Most donors were white British, females outnumbered males, and clonal diversity was possibly underestimated. Nearly half of unique spike-specific TCRs reportedly avoided B.1.351 and B.1.1.7 mutated regions.

Sequencing was performed with immunoSEQ multiplex PCR; in TCRdb, only in-frame clones are kept and a portion is missing. The sample has approximately 180,000 clones, roughly 92% seen once. The CDR3 totals 13 residues. Germline lookup yields CDR1 GTSNPN and CDR2 SVGIG (reference sequence). Trimming took off 1 base at V and 7 bases at J, with 13 bases between the two ends. With regard to this clone: The target antigen is unknown.

The sequencing used peripheral blood, collected on day 0 of AZD1222 vaccination. The sequence came from an adult in good health. The V and J genes are TRBV30 and TRBJ1-2; perhaps TRBD1 as D (5 bases). CDR3 sequence: CAWSAGGGLGYTF. The CDR3 DNA reads as TGTGCCTGGAGTGCCGGGGGGGGACTTGGCTACACCTTC.